This passage covers 3 T cell receptor beta chains from one sample sequenced in a study of T cell responses to AZD1222 COVID-19 vaccine. Method: immunoSEQ multiplex PCR; TCRdb's copy keeps in-frame clones and lacks some. The sample lists 88,000 or so clones; 85% to 90% were seen once. The starting material was peripheral blood, obtained 28 days after the second AZD1222 dose. The receptor set was obtained from an adult who received the AZD1222 COVID-19 vaccine.

In this sample, this clone turned up once. V and J are TRBV16 and TRBJ2-7; TRBD1 aligns across 8 bases. Per the germline V gene, CDR1 is KGHSY and CDR2 is FQNENV. The CDR3 runs 14 residues. The V and J ends lost 4 bases and 1 base, in that order; junction bases with no gene match: 3. The CDR3 DNA reads as TGTGCCAGCAGCCGACAGGGGACTTCCTACGAGCAGTACTTC. This gives the protein CASSRQGTSYEQYF.

The CDR3 protein is CASSQVGTGTYEQYF. The CDR3 DNA reads TGTGCCAGCAGCCAAGTGGGGACAGGCACCTACGAGCAGTACTTC. The genes are TRBV3-1 (or the pseudogene TRBV3-2) and TRBJ2-7; TRBD1 matches 8 bases. With 1 base clipped from V and 2 bases from J, the junction kept 4 bases outside the gene matches. Germline V gene sequence: CDR1 LGHDT, CDR2 YNNKEL (reference sequence). This CDR3 contains 15 residues.

V and J are TRBV6-6 and TRBJ2-2, with D maybe TRBD1 (7 bases). There are 15 residues in the CDR3. The ends were cut back, 7 bases at V and 1 base at J, with 13 bases in the middle. Germline V gives CDR1 MNHNY, CDR2 SVGAGI (reference sequence). As DNA, the CDR3 is TGTGCCAGCAACCGGCAGGGGGGGAACACCGGGGAGCTGTTTTTT. Translating it yields CASNRQGGNTGELFF.